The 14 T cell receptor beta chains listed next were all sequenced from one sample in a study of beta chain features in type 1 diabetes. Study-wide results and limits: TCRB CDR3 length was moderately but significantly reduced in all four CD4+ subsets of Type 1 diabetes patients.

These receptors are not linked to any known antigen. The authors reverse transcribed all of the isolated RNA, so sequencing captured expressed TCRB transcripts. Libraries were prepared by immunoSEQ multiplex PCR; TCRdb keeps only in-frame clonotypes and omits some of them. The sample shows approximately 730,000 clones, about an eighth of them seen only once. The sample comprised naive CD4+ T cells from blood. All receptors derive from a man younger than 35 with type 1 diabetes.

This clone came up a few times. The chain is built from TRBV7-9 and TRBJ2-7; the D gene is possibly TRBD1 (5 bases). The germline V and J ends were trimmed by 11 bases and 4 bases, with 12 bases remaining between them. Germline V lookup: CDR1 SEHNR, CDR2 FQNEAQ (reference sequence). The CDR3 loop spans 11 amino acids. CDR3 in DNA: TGTGCCTCGCAGGGTGAATACGAGCAGTACTTC. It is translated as CASQGEYEQYF. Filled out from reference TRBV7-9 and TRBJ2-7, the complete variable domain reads DTGVSQNPRHKITKRGQNVTFRCDPISEHNRLYWYRQTLGQGPEFLTYFQNEAQLEKSRLLSDRFSAERPKGSFSTLEIQRTEQGDSAMYLCASQGEYEQYFGPGTRLTVT.

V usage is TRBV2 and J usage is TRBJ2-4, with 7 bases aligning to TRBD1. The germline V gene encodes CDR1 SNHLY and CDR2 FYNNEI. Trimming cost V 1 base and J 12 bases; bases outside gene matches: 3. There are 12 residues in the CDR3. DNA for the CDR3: TGTGCCAGCAGTGAAGGGGCAGGGGGTCAGTACTTC. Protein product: CASSEGAGGQYF.

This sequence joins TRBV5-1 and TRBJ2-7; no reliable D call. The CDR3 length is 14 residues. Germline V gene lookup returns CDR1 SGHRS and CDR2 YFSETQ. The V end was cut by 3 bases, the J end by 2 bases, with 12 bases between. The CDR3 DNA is TGCGCCAGCAGCTACGGGCAAGTAACCTACGAGCAGTACTTC. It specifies CASSYGQVTYEQYF.

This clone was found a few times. CDR3 coding DNA: TGTGCCAGCAGCCGTGACAGGGGAATAAGTTTTGGCTACACCTTC. Translated, it gives CASSRDRGISFGYTF. This rearrangement joins TRBV27 to TRBJ1-2; TRBD1 aligns across 8 bases. Germline trimming cut 6 bases from V and 7 bases from J; bases unmatched to any gene: 13. The CDR3 is 15 residues long. The germline V gene encodes CDR1 MNHEY and CDR2 SMNVEV (reference sequence).

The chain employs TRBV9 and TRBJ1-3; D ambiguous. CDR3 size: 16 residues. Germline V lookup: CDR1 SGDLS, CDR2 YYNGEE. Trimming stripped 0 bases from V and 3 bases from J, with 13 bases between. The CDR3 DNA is TGTGCCAGCAGCGTAGGAAATCCGACGGATGGAAACACCATATATTTT. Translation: CASSVGNPTDGNTIYF.

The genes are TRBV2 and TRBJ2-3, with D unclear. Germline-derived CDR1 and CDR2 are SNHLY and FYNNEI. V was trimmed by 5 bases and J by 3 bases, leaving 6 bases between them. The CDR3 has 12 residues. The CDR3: CASSPITDTQYF. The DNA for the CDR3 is TGTGCCAGCAGTCCAATAACAGATACGCAGTATTTT. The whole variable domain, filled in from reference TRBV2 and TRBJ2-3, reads EPEVTQTPSHQVTQMGQEVILRCVPISNHLYFYWYRQILGQKVEFLVSFYNNEISEKSEIFDDQFSVERPDGSNFTLKIRSTKLEDSAMYFCASSPITDTQYFGPGTRLTVL.

The CDR3 DNA is TGCGCCAGCAGCTTGACATACCCCGGGACTCCGGAAGCCCAGTACTTC. Protein: CASSLTYPGTPEAQYF. V and J are TRBV5-1 and TRBJ2-5, with a possible D match to TRBD2 (6 bases). The CDR3 loop spans 16 amino acids. Germline V gene lookup returns CDR1 SGHRS and CDR2 YFSETQ. The V gene lost 1 base and the J gene lost 9 bases, with 22 bases spanning the gap. Full variable domain (remainder filled in from reference TRBV5-1 and TRBJ2-5): KAGVTQTPRYLIKTRGQQVTLSCSPISGHRSVSWYQQTPGQGLQFLFEYFSETQRNKGNFPGRFSGRQFSNSRSEMNVSTLELGDSALYLCASSLTYPGTPEAQYFGPGTRLLVL.

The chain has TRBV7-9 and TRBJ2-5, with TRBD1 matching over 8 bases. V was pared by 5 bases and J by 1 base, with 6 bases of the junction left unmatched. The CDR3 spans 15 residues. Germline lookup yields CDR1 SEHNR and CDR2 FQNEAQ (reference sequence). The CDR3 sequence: CASSPGDRIQETQYF. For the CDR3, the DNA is TGTGCCAGCAGCCCTGGGGACAGGATCCAAGAGACCCAGTACTTC.

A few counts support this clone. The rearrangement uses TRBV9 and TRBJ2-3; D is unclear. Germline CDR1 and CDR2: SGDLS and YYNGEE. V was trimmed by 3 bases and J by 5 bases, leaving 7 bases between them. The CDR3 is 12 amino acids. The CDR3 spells CASSALGDTQYF. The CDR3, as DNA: TGTGCCAGCAGCGCCCTCGGAGATACGCAGTATTTT.

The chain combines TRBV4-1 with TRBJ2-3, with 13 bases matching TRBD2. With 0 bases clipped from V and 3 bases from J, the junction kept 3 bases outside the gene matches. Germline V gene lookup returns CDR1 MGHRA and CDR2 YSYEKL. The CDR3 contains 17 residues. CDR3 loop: CASSQDRGLAGTDTQYF. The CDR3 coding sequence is TGCGCCAGCAGCCAAGATAGGGGACTAGCGGGGACAGATACGCAGTATTTT.

The CDR3, as DNA: TGTGCCAGCTCAGCGACAAGAAACATTCAGTACTTC. Translating it yields CASSATRNIQYF. The chain recombines TRBV18 with TRBJ2-4; D unresolved. The V and J ends lost 5 bases and 6 bases respectively, with 8 bases between them. Germline CDR1 and CDR2: KGHSH and LQKENI. CDR3 size: 12 residues. The full variable domain, with the rest looked up from reference TRBV18 and TRBJ2-4, is NAGVMQNPRHLVRRRGQEARLRCSPMKGHSHVYWYRQLPEEGLKFMVYLQKENIIDESGMPKERFSAEFPKEGPSILRIQQVVRGDSAAYFCASSATRNIQYFGAGTRLSVL.

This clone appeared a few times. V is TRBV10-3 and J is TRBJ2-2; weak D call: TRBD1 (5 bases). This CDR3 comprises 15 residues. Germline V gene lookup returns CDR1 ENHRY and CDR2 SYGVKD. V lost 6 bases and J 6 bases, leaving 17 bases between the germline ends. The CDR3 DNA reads TGTGCCATCAGAGACAGCCCCAATCCGCCCGGGGAGCTGTTTTTT. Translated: CAIRDSPNPPGELFF.

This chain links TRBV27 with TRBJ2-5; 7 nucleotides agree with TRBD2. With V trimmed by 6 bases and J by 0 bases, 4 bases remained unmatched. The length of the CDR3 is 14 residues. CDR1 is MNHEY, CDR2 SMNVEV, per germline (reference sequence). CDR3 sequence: CASRGGIDQETQYF. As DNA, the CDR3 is TGTGCCAGCAGGGGAGGGATAGACCAAGAGACCCAGTACTTC.

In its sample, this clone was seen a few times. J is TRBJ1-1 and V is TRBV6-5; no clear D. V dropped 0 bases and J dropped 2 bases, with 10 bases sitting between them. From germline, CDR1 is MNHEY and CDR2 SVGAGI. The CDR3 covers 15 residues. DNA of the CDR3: TGTGCCAGCAGTTACTCGGGCAGCATCAACACTGAAGCTTTCTTT. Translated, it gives CASSYSGSINTEAFF.